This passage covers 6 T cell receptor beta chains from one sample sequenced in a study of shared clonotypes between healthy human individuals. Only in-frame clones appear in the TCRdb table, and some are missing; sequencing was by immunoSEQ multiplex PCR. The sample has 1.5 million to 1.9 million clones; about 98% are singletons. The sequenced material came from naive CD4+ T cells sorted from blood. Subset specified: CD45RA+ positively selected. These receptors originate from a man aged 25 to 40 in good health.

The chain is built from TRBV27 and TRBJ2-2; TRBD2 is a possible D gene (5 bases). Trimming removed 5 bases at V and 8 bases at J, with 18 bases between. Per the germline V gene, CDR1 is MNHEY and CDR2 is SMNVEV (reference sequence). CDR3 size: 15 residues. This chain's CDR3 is CASSPLAPSSGELFF. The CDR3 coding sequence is TGTGCCAGCAGTCCGCTAGCTCCAAGTTCTGGGGAGCTGTTTTTT.

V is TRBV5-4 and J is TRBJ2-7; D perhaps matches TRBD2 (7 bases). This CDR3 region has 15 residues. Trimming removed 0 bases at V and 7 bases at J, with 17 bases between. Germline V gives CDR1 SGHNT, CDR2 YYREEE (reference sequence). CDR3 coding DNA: TGTGCCAGCAGCTTGGCCGCGGGGGCGATTAAAGAGCAGTACTTC. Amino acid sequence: CASSLAAGAIKEQYF. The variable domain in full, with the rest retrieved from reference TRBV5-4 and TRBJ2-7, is ETGVTQSPTHLIKTRGQQVTLRCSSQSGHNTVSWYQQALGQGPQFIFQYYREEENGRGNFPPRFSGLQFPNYSSELNVNALELDDSALYLCASSLAAGAIKEQYFGPGTRLTVT.

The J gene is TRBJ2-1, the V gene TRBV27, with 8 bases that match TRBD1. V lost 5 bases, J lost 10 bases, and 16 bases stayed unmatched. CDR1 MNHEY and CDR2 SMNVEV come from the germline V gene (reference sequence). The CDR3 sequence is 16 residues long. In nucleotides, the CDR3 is TGTGCCAGCAGTGCCTCCGGGACAGGTGTCCGACAAGAGCAGTTCTTC. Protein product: CASSASGTGVRQEQFF.

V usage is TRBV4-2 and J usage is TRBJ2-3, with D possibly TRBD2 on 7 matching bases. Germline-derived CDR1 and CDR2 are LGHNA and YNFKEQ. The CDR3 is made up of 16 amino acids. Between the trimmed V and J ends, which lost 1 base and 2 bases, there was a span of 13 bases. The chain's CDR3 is CASSQGGGGNTDTQYF. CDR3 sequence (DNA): TGTGCCAGCAGCCAAGGGGGGGGCGGGAACACAGATACGCAGTATTTT.

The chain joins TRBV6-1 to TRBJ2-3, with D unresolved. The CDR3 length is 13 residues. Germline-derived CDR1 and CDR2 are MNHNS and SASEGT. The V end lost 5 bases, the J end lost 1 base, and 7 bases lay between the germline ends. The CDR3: CASSPTRTDTQYF. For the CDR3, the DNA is TGTGCCAGCAGTCCCACCCGCACAGATACGCAGTATTTT.

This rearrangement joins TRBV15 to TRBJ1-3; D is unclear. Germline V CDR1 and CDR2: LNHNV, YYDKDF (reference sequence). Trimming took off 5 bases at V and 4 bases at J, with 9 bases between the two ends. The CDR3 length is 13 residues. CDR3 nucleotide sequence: TGTGCCACCAGCGTGACACGCGGAAACACCATATATTTT. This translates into CATSVTRGNTIYF.